This T cell receptor (beta chain) was documented in a study of T cell repertoires in cytomegalovirus infection. The CDR3 length is 14 residues. V gave up 2 bases and J gave up 2 bases, with 7 bases separating them. One entry per CDR3 protein results from TCRdb running MiXCR on the reads. The repertoire holds more than 400,000 distinct CDR3 sequences, with around 27% as singletons. The J gene is TRBJ1-5, the V gene TRBV12-3 or TRBV12-4, with D unresolved. Sequencing was carried out using PBMCs. This receptor was taken from a human donor in good health (CMV status not recorded). Some clones in this sample may be carry-over from other donors' samples. In DNA form, the CDR3 reads TGTGCCAGCAGTTTATCGCTGGGCAATCAGCCCCAGCATTTT. It encodes CASSLSLGNQPQHF.